This T cell receptor beta chain was profiled in a study of T cell responses to AZD1222 COVID-19 vaccine. General study results and limits: Receipt of two AZD1222 doses was followed by a rise in Spike-specific TCR breadth and depth. In the spike-specific TCR repertoire, nearly half reportedly target unmutated variant regions. Donor demographics were predominantly white British with a female majority; clonal diversity may be underestimated. Repertoire sampling was restricted to post-peak T cell response timepoints.

A remark on this clone: The antigen remains unidentified.

The assay was immunoSEQ multiplex PCR, and TCRdb's table has in-frame clones only and misses some. The data show 80,000 to 95,000 clones, with 90% seen just once and about 5.7% held by the top ten. The germline V and J ends were trimmed by 1 base and 0 bases, with 7 bases remaining between them. The germline V gene encodes CDR1 SGHAT and CDR2 FQNNGV. There are 15 residues in the CDR3. Sample: peripheral blood, taken on day 0 of AZD1222 vaccination. The receptor was derived from an adult in good health. The chain couples TRBV11-2 to TRBJ2-1; no reliable D call. Written as DNA, the CDR3 is TGTGCCAGCAGCTTAGGACTCTTCTCCTACAATGAGCAGTTCTTC. Protein sequence: CASSLGLFSYNEQFF.